A single sample is the source of the 17 T cell receptor beta chains below, sequenced in a study of radiation and T cells in renal cell carcinoma. Specified time point: blood 2 weeks post-SBRT. Treatment of the sample: 15 Gy SBRT to primary tumor, nephrectomy 4 weeks later. Data came from immunoSEQ multiplex PCR; TCRdb stores just in-frame clones and leaves some out. The sample includes tens of thousands of clones, 75% to 85% seen only once; the top ten take less than 30%. The sequences come from blood, collected from a patient whose treatment included radiotherapy and nephrectomy. These TCRs come from a woman in her 70s with renal cell carcinoma.

There are a few counts of this clone. J is TRBJ1-1 and V is TRBV15, with TRBD1 as a possible D gene (6 bases). Germline CDR1 and CDR2: LNHNV and YYDKDF (reference sequence). The CDR3 is 13 amino acids. V was clipped by 0 bases and J by 6 bases, with 8 bases between them. Written as DNA, the CDR3 is TGTGCCACCAGCAGAGACGGACAGTCTGAAGCTTTCTTT. This encodes CATSRDGQSEAFF.

V and J are TRBV7-9 and TRBJ1-2, with TRBD1 as a possible D gene (5 bases). Germline V lookup: CDR1 SEHNR, CDR2 FQNEAQ (reference sequence). Trimming cost V 2 bases and J 1 base, with 8 bases left between them. The CDR3 consists of 14 residues. CDR3 coding DNA: TGTGCCAGCAGCTTAATGGGACTTAACTATGGCTACACCTTC. Its protein is CASSLMGLNYGYTF. The variable domain in full, with the rest retrieved from reference TRBV7-9 and TRBJ1-2, is DTGVSQNPRHKITKRGQNVTFRCDPISEHNRLYWYRQTLGQGPEFLTYFQNEAQLEKSRLLSDRFSAERPKGSFSTLEIQRTEQGDSAMYLCASSLMGLNYGYTFGSGTRLTVV.

V gene TRBV7-7 combines with J gene TRBJ1-5, with 7 bases aligning to TRBD1. Germline-derived CDR1 and CDR2 are SSHAT and FNYEAQ (reference sequence). This CDR3 is built from 17 residues. Trimming cost V 5 bases and J 6 bases; bases outside gene matches: 16. As DNA, the CDR3 is TGTGCCAGCAGCCAACCCGGGAGACAGGGATGGGGTCAGCCCCAGCATTTT. It is translated as CASSQPGRQGWGQPQHF.

This chain's CDR3 is CASSLYRDGSTDTQYF. CDR3 nucleotides: TGTGCCAGCTCACTTTACCGGGACGGGAGCACAGATACGCAGTATTTT. The chain couples TRBV18 to TRBJ2-3; D is tentatively TRBD1 or TRBD2 (5 bases each). V lost 4 bases to trimming and J lost 0 bases, with 14 bases between them. Germline CDR1 KGHSH, CDR2 LQKENI. This CDR3 spans 16 amino acids.

Concerning this clone: The limits of the CDR3 on the DNA are not certain, so only TCRdb's listed CDR3 is given. CDR3 region: CASTPGTGLSGHEKLFF. The rearrangement links TRBV19 to TRBJ1-4; the table's D call, TRBD1, was not checked against the DNA. The germline CDR1 and CDR2 sequences are LNHDA and SQIVND (reference sequence). Including both end residues, the CDR3 is 17 amino acids long.

This chain uses TRBV5-1 with TRBJ1-2; 12 positions agree with TRBD1. The CDR3 loop spans 15 amino acids. Germline V gene lookup returns CDR1 SGHRS and CDR2 YFSETQ. V was pared by 4 bases and J by 2 bases, with 3 bases of the junction left unmatched. Written as DNA, the CDR3 is TGCGCCAGCAGCCGGGACAGGGGGCTGAACTATGGCTACACCTTC. It specifies CASSRDRGLNYGYTF.

The sample holds one count of this clone. This chain links TRBV11-2 with TRBJ1-4; D unclear. Trimming took off 1 base at V and 4 bases at J, with 7 bases between the two ends. CDR1 and CDR2 from the germline V gene are SGHAT and FQNNGV. The CDR3 is made up of 14 amino acids. CDR3 sequence: CASSLGLSNEKLFF. Here the CDR3 DNA reads TGTGCCAGCAGCTTAGGTCTCAGTAATGAAAAACTGTTTTTT. The full variable domain, completed using reference TRBV11-2 and TRBJ1-4, is EAGVAQSPRYKIIEKRQSVAFWCNPISGHATLYWYQQILGQGPKLLIQFQNNGVVDDSQLPKDRFSAERLKGVDSTLKIQPAKLEDSAVYLCASSLGLSNEKLFFGSGTQLSVL.

The genes are TRBV1 and TRBJ2-6; the table assigns TRBD1, which was not confirmed against the DNA. TRBV1 corresponds to a pseudogene. The CDR3 runs 17 residues. This chain's CDR3 is CTSRRICLCTRANVLTF. CDR3 sequence (DNA): TGCACCAGCAGACGAATTTGTTTGTGCACACGGGCCAACGTCCTGACTTTC.

The chain recombines TRBV6-5 with TRBJ2-1, with 13 bases matching TRBD2. V lost 5 bases, J lost 9 bases, and 7 bases stayed unmatched. The CDR3 consists of 15 residues. The germline V gene encodes CDR1 MNHEY and CDR2 SVGAGI. The DNA for the CDR3 is TGTGCCAGCAGTCAACCGGGACTAGCGGGACGTGAGCAGTTCTTC. It translates to CASSQPGLAGREQFF.

CDR3 DNA sequence: TGTGCCAGCAGCCGTCAGGGCGTAAACACCATATATTTT. This translates into CASSRQGVNTIYF. The rearrangement links TRBV14 to TRBJ1-3; tentative D call: TRBD1 (5 bases). V shed 4 bases and J shed 6 bases, with 10 bases lying between them. CDR3 length equals 13 residues. Germline V gene lookup returns CDR1 SGHDN and CDR2 FVKESK.

The gene calls are TRBV25-1 and TRBJ2-2; maybe TRBD2 (6 bases). Looked up from germline, CDR1 is MGHDK and CDR2 is SYGVNS. V lost 8 bases and J 0 bases, leaving 7 bases between the germline ends. The CDR3 runs to 13 residues. This CDR3 reads CASGTPNTGELFF. DNA of the CDR3: TGTGCCAGCGGGACTCCGAACACCGGGGAGCTGTTTTTT.

This clone came up a few times. The CDR3 bases are TGTGCCAGCAGCCTTCAAGGGACAGGGGAGTTTAATGAGCAGTTCTTC. Its translation is CASSLQGTGEFNEQFF. J is TRBJ2-1 and V is TRBV14; TRBD1 agrees at 10 bases. This CDR3 spans 16 amino acids. Germline CDR1 and CDR2: SGHDN and FVKESK. The trim removed 4 bases at V and 7 bases at J, leaving 10 bases unmatched.

The chain is built from TRBV6-5 and TRBJ1-1; D is possibly TRBD1 (6 bases). V gave up 5 bases and J gave up 10 bases, with 14 bases separating them. There are 12 residues in the CDR3. Germline lookup yields CDR1 MNHEY and CDR2 SVGAGI. The CDR3, as DNA: TGTGCCAGCAGTGACAACGGGGGCGTAGCTTTCTTT. This sequence encodes CASSDNGGVAFF.

The V call is TRBV6-5, the J call TRBJ2-7, with D possibly TRBD2 on 6 matching bases. Per the germline V gene, CDR1 is MNHEY and CDR2 is SVGAGI. V was pared by 4 bases and J by 7 bases, with 17 bases between. CDR3 length equals 14 residues. CDR3 in amino acids: CASSLTPYGGEQYF. For the CDR3, the DNA is TGTGCCAGCAGTTTAACCCCGTACGGAGGGGAGCAGTACTTC.

The chain joins TRBV7-9 to TRBJ2-1, with 10 bases that match TRBD2. The CDR3 is made up of 16 amino acids. Germline V gene data show CDR1 as SEHNR and CDR2 as FQNEAQ (reference sequence). With V trimmed by 5 bases and J by 8 bases, 12 bases remained unmatched. CDR3 DNA: TGTGCCAGCAGCCCTCCGGGACTAGCGTTAGGAGATGAGCAGTTCTTC. Translated: CASSPPGLALGDEQFF.

V is TRBV6-4 and J is TRBJ2-2; D perhaps matches TRBD1 (6 bases). CDR1 MRHNA and CDR2 SNTAGT come from the germline V gene. Trimming stripped 6 bases from V and 2 bases from J, with 16 bases between. This CDR3 region has 16 residues. CDR3 DNA: TGTGCCAGCAGCAAAGTCCGGACAGTAAACACCGGGGAGCTGTTTTTT. Residues: CASSKVRTVNTGELFF.

This chain joins TRBV5-8 and TRBJ2-3; 9 bases align to TRBD2. The junction had 3 bases not matched to a gene; V was cut back by 1 base and J by 6 bases. CDR1 and CDR2 from the germline V gene are SGHTS and YDEGEE. The CDR3 has 14 amino acids. CDR3 protein: CASSLPTSGDTQYF. The CDR3 DNA reads TGTGCCAGCAGCTTGCCAACTAGCGGGGATACGCAGTATTTT.